This is a list of T cell receptor beta chains from one sample in a study of blood T cell repertoires in COVID-19. The data were produced by immunoSEQ multiplex PCR, yet TCRdb's version contains in-frame clones alone and is incomplete. The sample lists around 150,000 clones; roughly 90% were seen once. The sequenced sample consisted of peripheral blood. All receptors come from a man in his 60s with acute or convalescent COVID-19. Each CDR3 is given with its conserved first and last residue. Each record gives: clone size, D gene, J gene, V gene, CDR3 DNA, CDR3 protein. The D gene is left open where the match is weak. A row's size may be missing; if present it is once, few, many or a size class.

-,-,TRBJ2-3,TRBV7-2,TGTGCCAGCAGCCCACAGTACTCTAGCACAGATACGCAGTATTTT,CASSPQYSSTDTQYF
-,TRBD1,TRBJ1-3,TRBV4-1,TGCGCCAGCAGCCAAATAGGACAGGGGGGAAACACCATATATTTT,CASSQIGQGGNTIYF
-,-,TRBJ2-1,TRBV3-1/TRBV3-2,TGTGCCAGCAGCCAAGCCGTTAGTGAGCAGTTCTTC,CASSQAVSEQFF
-,TRBD1,TRBJ2-2,TRBV27,TGTGCCAGCACGGTATACGGGACAGGGGTCACCGGGGAGCTGTTTTTT,CASTVYGTGVTGELFF
-,-,TRBJ1-6,TRBV4-1,TGCGCCAGCAGTTACCTCTACAGGGCCCCTTCACCCCTCCACTTT,CASSYLYRAPSPLHF
-,-,TRBJ2-7,TRBV10-1,TGCGCCAGCAGTAACCCCGCGGGCGAGCAGTACTTC,CASSNPAGEQYF
-,-,TRBJ2-7,TRBV5-5,TGTGCCAGCAGCTCATCGGACTCCTTTTTGGGGTTTGACGAGCAGTACTTC,CASSSSDSFLGFDEQYF
-,TRBD1,TRBJ1-5,TRBV2,TGTGCCAGCAGTGCAGACAGGGTTTTGTTTGACGCTCAGCCCCAGCATTTT,CASSADRVLFDAQPQHF
-,-,TRBJ2-1,TRBV4-3,TGCGCCAGCAGCCAAGGGGGGCGCAATGAGCAGTTCTTC,CASSQGGRNEQFF
-,TRBD1,TRBJ1-5,TRBV11-2,TGTGCCAGCAGCTTGACAGGGGCTGAGCAGCCCCAGCATTTT,CASSLTGAEQPQHF
-,-,TRBJ2-7,TRBV30,TGTGCCTGGAGTGTAGGCAGGCTCTCCTACGAGCAGTACTTC,CAWSVGRLSYEQYF
-,-,TRBJ1-5,TRBV6-5,TGTGCCTCTAAACAGGGTAATCAGCCCCAGCATTTT,CASKQGNQPQHF
-,-,TRBJ2-7,TRBV5-4,TGTGCCAGCAGCTTGAGGGCAGGGGAGGGCGAGCAGTACTTC,CASSLRAGEGEQYF
once,TRBD1,TRBJ1-3,TRBV18,TGTGCCAGCTCACCATTAACAGGGGGCACCTCTGGAAACACCATATATTTT,CASSPLTGGTSGNTIYF
-,TRBD1,TRBJ1-1,TRBV6-4,TGTGCCAGCAGTGCCAACAGGGGGCTGGTGAACACTGAAGCTTTCTTT,CASSANRGLVNTEAFF
once,TRBD2,TRBJ2-7,TRBV27,TGTGCCAGCAGTCCCGTAGCGGGGGGCATCACCTACGAGCAGTACTTC,CASSPVAGGITYEQYF
-,TRBD1,TRBJ1-2,TRBV27,TGTGCCAGCACGGGCAGGGGGTATGGCTACACCTTC,CASTGRGYGYTF
-,-,TRBJ2-1,TRBV5-4,TGTGCCAGCAGCGTACTAGGCGGGGAGCAGTTCTTC,CASSVLGGEQFF
-,-,TRBJ1-2,TRBV4-2,TGTGCCAGCAGCCAAGAACAGGGTACCCATTATGGCTACACCTTC,CASSQEQGTHYGYTF
-,-,TRBJ1-2,TRBV4-1,TGCGCCAGCAGCCAAGCTAGGCACACGAATTATAACTATGGCTACACCTTC,CASSQARHTNYNYGYTF
-,-,TRBJ2-7,TRBV12-3/TRBV12-4,TGTGCCAGCAGTTTAGGAGGGGGTTCCGAGCAGTACTTC,CASSLGGGSEQYF
once,TRBD1,TRBJ1-2,TRBV2,TGTGCCAGCAGTGAGGGGACAGGGTCTGGCTATGGCTACACCTTC,CASSEGTGSGYGYTF
-,-,TRBJ2-2,TRBV3-1/TRBV3-2,TGTGCCAGCAGGTCGGCGGTAAACACCGGGGAGCTGTTTTTT,CASRSAVNTGELFF
-,-,TRBJ1-5,TRBV10-3,TGTGCCATCAGTGAGTTCGGCAATCAGCCCCAGCATTTT,CAISEFGNQPQHF
many,-,TRBJ2-7,TRBV10-3,TGTGCCATCAGCAAGACGGGACACCATCCCTACGAGCAGTACTTC,CAISKTGHHPYEQYF
-,-,TRBJ2-2,TRBV7-8,TGTGCCAGCAGCTTAGTCCCCGGGGAAGGGGGCGGGGAGCTGTTTTTT,CASSLVPGEGGGELFF
-,-,TRBJ1-1,TRBV12-5,TGTGCTAGTGGTTTGGGAGATTTTGAAGCTTTCTTT,CASGLGDFEAFF
-,-,TRBJ1-2,TRBV13,TGTGCCAGCAGCTCTAGACAGTCCTATGGCTACACCTTC,CASSSRQSYGYTF
few,-,TRBJ1-2,TRBV6-5,TGTGCCAGCAGCCCCGCCTTCGGAGGCTATGGCTACACCTTC,CASSPAFGGYGYTF
-,-,TRBJ2-4,TRBV19,TGTGCCAGTAGTATAGAATTGGGGGGGCTCCCTGTTTCAGCCAAAAACATTCAGTACTTC,CASSIELGGLPVSAKNIQYF
once,-,TRBJ2-7,TRBV11-3,TGTGCCAGCAGCCGTAGTTGGCAGGGGTTTCACGAGCAGTACTTC,CASSRSWQGFHEQYF
-,-,TRBJ1-3,TRBV4-3,TGCGCCAGCAGCCAAGATCCCGGAGGGCGCGGTGGAAACACCATATATTTT,CASSQDPGGRGGNTIYF
-,TRBD2,TRBJ2-1,TRBV4-1,TGCGCCAGCAGCCTTACTAGCGGGGGGTCCTACAATGAGCAGTTCTTC,CASSLTSGGSYNEQFF
-,-,TRBJ1-1,TRBV6-2/TRBV6-3,TGTGCCAGCAGTTATGAGACAGGCCCTATGAACACTGAAGCTTTCTTT,CASSYETGPMNTEAFF
few,-,TRBJ2-5,TRBV5-4,TGTGCCAGCAGCTTGGGTCAAGGCGGGGAGACCCAGTACTTC,CASSLGQGGETQYF
-,-,TRBJ1-1,TRBV2,TGTGCCAGCAGCTCGGGCGGACTGGGCGGGGGAGTGACGGCTGAAGCTTTCTTT,CASSSGGLGGGVTAEAFF
-,-,TRBJ2-5,TRBV5-1,TGCGCCAGCAGCTTGGAGCCAGGGCCTCAAGAGACCCAGTACTTC,CASSLEPGPQETQYF
-,-,TRBJ2-4,TRBV5-1,TGCGCCAGTCTCCGTCGACACGGCATTCAGTACTTC,CASLRRHGIQYF
-,-,TRBJ1-6,TRBV30,TGTGCCTGGACTCCCAAGAGCGCATCACCCCTCCACTTT,CAWTPKSASPLHF
-,TRBD1,TRBJ1-4,TRBV4-1,TGCGCCAGCAGCCCCGGACAGGGGGCGCAAGAAAAACTGTTTTTT,CASSPGQGAQEKLFF
-,-,TRBJ2-7,TRBV18,TGTGCCAGCTCAGTAAGGGGGGGGAACTCGTACGAGCAGTACTTC,CASSVRGGNSYEQYF
-,-,TRBJ1-3,TRBV5-4,TGTGCCAGCAGCTTGGCGACGCCAGGGGCTTCGGGAAACACCATATATTTT,CASSLATPGASGNTIYF
few,-,TRBJ1-3,TRBV6-1,TGTGCCAGCAGTGAATATTCTGGAAACACCATATATTTT,CASSEYSGNTIYF
-,TRBD1,TRBJ1-6,TRBV7-6,TGTGCCAGCAGCTTAGGCCGCGGACAGGGTGGTAATTCACCCCTCCACTTT,CASSLGRGQGGNSPLHF
-,-,TRBJ2-2,TRBV12-5,TGTGCTAGTTGTCGGGATACGAACACCGGGGAGCTGTTTTTT,CASCRDTNTGELFF
-,-,TRBJ1-3,TRBV5-1,TGCGCCAGCAGCTGGCTTGGTCTGCCCTCTGGAAACACCATATATTTT,CASSWLGLPSGNTIYF
-,-,TRBJ2-3,TRBV7-6,TGTGCCAGCAGCAACACAGGTAGCACAGATACGCAGTATTTT,CASSNTGSTDTQYF
-,TRBD2,TRBJ2-7,TRBV18,TGTGCCAGCTCCGGGGGGGGTCCATCGTACGAGCAGTACTTC,CASSGGGPSYEQYF
-,-,TRBJ1-2,TRBV18,TGTGCCAGCTCACCAGCTGACAGTCCCTATGGCTACACCTTC,CASSPADSPYGYTF
once,-,TRBJ2-2,TRBV7-2,TGTGCCAGCAGCTTAGTGAGTAGCAGGAACACCGGGGAGCTGTTTTTT,CASSLVSSRNTGELFF
-,-,TRBJ1-1,TRBV4-1,TGCGCCAGCAGACTACGGCAGACAGGTGAAGCTTTCTTT,CASRLRQTGEAFF
-,TRBD2,TRBJ2-7,TRBV12-5,TGTGCTAGTGGACTCGAAGCGGGGCCCTCCTACGAGCAGTACTTC,CASGLEAGPSYEQYF